This T cell receptor beta chain was recorded in a study of T cells in Graves' hyperthyroidism and ophthalmopathy. This clonotype appeared a few times. Amplification of TCR beta CDR3 regions used RNA as the template. The TCR CDR3 was amplified in a first-round RT-PCR using the HTBI primer set. TCRdb redid the calling of the multiplex PCR reads with MiXCR, one entry per CDR3 protein. The table lists under 400,000 distinct CDR3 sequences, 15% to 20% of them singletons, with around 15% in the top ten. This CDR3 spans 15 amino acids. V dropped 1 base and J dropped 5 bases, with 12 bases sitting between them.

The chain couples TRBV12-3 or TRBV12-4 to TRBJ1-5; D is unresolved. The source is a woman between 40 and 50 years old with Graves' ophthalmopathy. The material sequenced was blood. The CDR3 is CASSLGSAEYQPQHF. In DNA, the CDR3 is TGTGCCAGCAGTTTAGGGTCAGCCGAATATCAGCCCCAGCATTTT.